This TCR beta chain stems from a study of T cell responses to AZD1222 COVID-19 vaccine. Findings and limits, study-wide: Two AZD1222 administrations were followed by greater Spike-specific TCR breadth and depth. Donors, mostly white British, included more females; clonal diversity was possibly underestimated.

Using immunoSEQ multiplex PCR, the repertoire was profiled, and TCRdb retains in-frame clones only, with some absent. The table includes approximately 150,000 clones, 91% detected once. This clone was recorded once. The antigen remains undetermined. Germline CDR1 is MNHEY and CDR2 is SVGAGI. The CDR3 runs to 15 residues. Deletions cut 1 base from V and 7 bases from J, with 13 bases between. The receptor was derived from an adult who received the AZD1222 COVID-19 vaccine. The chain links TRBV6-5 to TRBJ2-2; D possibly corresponds to TRBD1 (5 bases). Sample: peripheral blood, taken 28 days after the second AZD1222 dose. CDR3 sequence reads: CASSYLVRVGGELFF. The CDR3 bases are TGTGCCAGCAGTTACTTGGTCAGGGTGGGCGGGGAGCTGTTTTTT.